This T cell receptor beta chain was identified during a study of CXCR3-negative and CXCR3-positive naive CD8 T cells (dated by TCRdb to about 2019). Describing the broader study: In total, some 130 million TRB reads were obtained, corresponding to roughly 1.5 +/- 0.3 million reads per library. Data from some twelve donors, pooled across two independent experiments, went into the diversity and physicochemical repertoire analyses. The TRBV-TRBJ cluster analysis covered naive subsets from 5 or 6 donors and memory cells from 3 donors.

Sequencing was performed on a NextSeq 550. The Human TCR Profiling Kit (MiLaboratory) was used to make UMI-labeled 5' RACE TRB cDNA libraries. cDNA synthesis used the entire amount of extracted RNA, and PCR amplification then used the entire amount of cDNA produced. Libraries were prepared in parallel with an identical number of PCR cycles. The paper's processing steps were these. With a minimum of two reads required per UMI, MIGEC and MiXCR pulled out about 49,000 +/- 11,000 unique UMI-labeled TRB cDNA molecules from each library. On average, each library contained approximately 40,000 +/- 10,000 functional in-frame TRB CDR3 nucleotide clonotypes without stop codons. Diversity metrics, including normalized Shannon-Wiener and Chao1, were computed in VDJtools after downsampling to 5000 UMI-labeled TRB molecules per sample. Clonotype-size-weighted physicochemical properties of the central five CDR3 residues (interaction energy, strength, volume and Kidera factor 4) were computed in VDJtools. Based on TCRdb reprocessing of the reads, there is one entry per CDR3 protein sequence, and DNA is missing. The V and J calls were determined by TCRdb, not by the authors. The sample has 100,000 or so distinct CDR3 sequences on record. The biggest ten clones account for around 1.5% of the sample.

The study at large found these results: Because CXCR3 expression was partially decreased after cryopreservation, freshly isolated PBMCs were used for most assays. Repertoire diversity was comparably high in both naive subsets but much lower in memory CD8+ T cells. TRB CDR3s from CXCR3-positive naive cells showed higher hydrophobicity (lower Kidera factor 4), lower energy, and higher strength and volume indices than CXCR3-negative naive cells. Similar TRBV-TRBJ usage was shown by naive CXCR3-negative and CXCR3-positive cells from the same donor, whereas distinct patterns were shown by memory cells. Because surface CD5, which is linked to self-reactivity in mice, was comparable between the naive subsets, TCR interaction strength was also inferred from TRB CDR3 physicochemical properties.

With respect to this clonotype: This receptor's antigen is unknown.

Each CD8+ T cell subset was flow-sorted in triplicate, with fewer than 350,000 cells per subset placed directly into RLT lysis buffer. Naive CD8+ T cells were defined stringently as CD45RO-CCR7+CD27+CD95- to exclude memory contaminants. Peripheral blood mononuclear cells were isolated from buffy coats using standard density gradient centrifugation. Naive CXCR3-negative and CXCR3-positive CD8+ T cells were flow-sorted using a FACSAria III. Total RNA was extracted from sorted cells using an RNeasy Mini Kit. The clonotype comes from a human donor in good health. Some clones in this sample may be carry-over from other donors' samples. The material sequenced was naive CXCR3- CD8+ T cells from blood. In the paper's terms, the cell subset or site label means: CD45RO-CCR7+CD27+CD95- naive CD8+ T cells lacking CXCR3 (TNR3-).

Here the CDR3 is given as CASSEDNEQFF. The V and J segments used are TRBV28 and TRBJ2-1. From the cysteine through the phenylalanine, the CDR3 covers 11 amino acids. DNA is not recorded here. As encoded in the germline V gene, CDR1 is MDHEN while CDR2 is SYDVKM.